A single sample is the source of the 21 T cell receptor beta chains below, sequenced in a study of long-term antiretroviral therapy in people with HIV (dated by TCRdb to between 2021 and 2024). The immunoSEQ hsTCRB v3.0 assay was used at survey level resolution to sequence the TRB variable region. TCRdb took this table from immuneACCESS and kept in-frame rearrangements with V and J called. Such tables lack part of the clones; where checked against another copy, unresolved V genes explain under half of the gap, and the rest is unexplained. The sample table lists roughly 36,000 clones, more than 75% of them with a count of one. Roughly 5% of the sample is taken by the ten largest. The specimen comprised unsorted PBMCs, sampled roughly 2.9 years before starting antiretroviral therapy. The receptors shown here come from a woman under 40 with HIV.

The genes are TRBV27 and TRBJ2-5, with a possible D match to TRBD2 (5 bases). The CDR3 length is 14 residues. Germline V gives CDR1 MNHEY, CDR2 SMNVEV (reference sequence). Trimming removed 5 bases from V and 7 bases from J, with 17 bases in between. The CDR3 sequence is CASSPAPGKGTQYF. In DNA form, the CDR3 reads TGTGCCAGCAGTCCTGCCCCCGGGAAAGGGACCCAGTACTTC.

This clone was observed a single time. The chain employs TRBV25-1 and TRBJ2-3; unclear D gene. Germline-derived CDR1 and CDR2 are MGHDK and SYGVNS. V lost 1 base to trimming and J lost 1 base, with 9 bases between them. The CDR3 runs to 15 residues. Written as DNA, the CDR3 is TGTGCCAGCAGTGAATGGGGTAGGGGCACAGATACGCAGTATTTT. This sequence encodes CASSEWGRGTDTQYF.

V gene TRBV6-1 combines with J gene TRBJ1-3; D gene ambiguous. Germline-derived CDR1 and CDR2 are MNHNS and SASEGT. The CDR3 sequence is 12 residues long. The ends were cut back, 1 base at V and 6 bases at J, with 4 bases in the middle. The CDR3 reads CASSEVENTIYF. DNA of the CDR3: TGTGCCAGCAGTGAAGTAGAAAACACCATATATTTT.

This clone was found a few times. The rearrangement joins TRBV7-9 to TRBJ1-2; a weak D match, TRBD1 (5 bases). Deletions cut 2 bases from V and 8 bases from J, with 18 bases between. CDR1 is SEHNR and CDR2 is FQNEAQ in the germline V gene (reference sequence). CDR3 length: 15 amino acids. In DNA form, the CDR3 reads TGTGCCAGCAGCTTATTTATGCAGTCCGGGGACGGCTACACCTTC. This gives the protein CASSLFMQSGDGYTF.

The chain uses TRBV6-6 and TRBJ2-3; 7 positions agree with TRBD1. Germline loops: CDR1 MNHNY, CDR2 SVGAGI (reference sequence). The CDR3 consists of 14 residues. V shed 5 bases, J shed 6 bases, and the junction held 8 bases outside the gene matches. CDR3: CASSPRTGLDTQYF. The CDR3 region has the DNA TGTGCCAGCAGTCCCCGGACAGGCCTGGATACGCAGTATTTT.

This chain uses TRBV6-5 with TRBJ2-3, with D maybe TRBD2 (7 bases). This CDR3 region has 15 residues. V was shortened by 0 bases and J by 4 bases, with 11 bases between the two germline ends. From germline, CDR1 is MNHEY and CDR2 SVGAGI. CDR3 nucleotide sequence: TGTGCCAGCAGTTACTCGGGGGGGCCTGCAGATACGCAGTATTTT. Protein: CASSYSGGPADTQYF.

This clone was found once. The V gene is TRBV27, the J gene TRBJ2-3; D is ambiguous. CDR1 is MNHEY and CDR2 is SMNVEV in the germline V gene (reference sequence). The CDR3 sequence is 16 residues long. V was trimmed by 1 base and J by 4 bases, leaving 15 bases between them. Written as DNA, the CDR3 is TGTGCCAGCAGTTTATTTACCACCCCCCCGGCAGATACGCAGTATTTT. This sequence encodes CASSLFTTPPADTQYF.

V usage is TRBV9 and J usage is TRBJ2-2; D remains ambiguous. Germline V gene sequence: CDR1 SGDLS, CDR2 YYNGEE. The CDR3 is 15 residues long. V lost 0 bases to trimming and J lost 7 bases, with 13 bases between them. The CDR3 is CASSVDRQLYGELFF. For the CDR3, the DNA is TGTGCCAGCAGCGTAGATCGTCAGCTATACGGGGAGCTGTTTTTT.

The V call is TRBV27, the J call TRBJ2-2, with TRBD2 matching 15 bases. Trimming cost V 5 bases and J 1 base; bases outside gene matches: 5. The V gene's germline CDR1 is MNHEY and CDR2 SMNVEV (reference sequence). The CDR3 is 18 amino acids. This chain's CDR3 is CASSPRGLAGGNTGELFF. The CDR3 DNA sequence: TGTGCCAGCAGTCCCCGGGGACTAGCGGGGGGGAACACCGGGGAGCTGTTTTTT.

The V call is TRBV6-1, the J call TRBJ1-1; no clear D gene. The CDR3 extends over 10 amino acids. The germline V gene has CDR1 MNHNS and CDR2 SASEGT. Trimming stripped 3 bases from V and 11 bases from J, with 7 bases between. The CDR3 nucleotides read TGTGCCAGCAGTGACGAGGCGGCTTTCTTT. Translating gives CASSDEAAFF.

The chain joins TRBV10-3 to TRBJ1-5, with 7 nucleotides matching TRBD1. Germline V gene data show CDR1 as ENHRY and CDR2 as SYGVKD. The J segment lost 0 bases and the V segment lost 10 bases, leaving 12 bases of the junction unmatched. There are 16 residues in the CDR3. For the CDR3, the DNA is TGTGCCAGACCGGGACAGAATTCCGATAGCAATCAGCCCCAGCATTTT. Protein sequence: CARPGQNSDSNQPQHF.

The rearrangement uses TRBV7-2 and TRBJ2-5, with D uncertain. V dropped 6 bases and J dropped 1 base, with 15 bases sitting between them. Germline V gene data show CDR1 as SGHTA and CDR2 as FQGNSA. The CDR3 length is 15 residues. The CDR3 reads CASSPGLGRQETQYF. In DNA, the CDR3 is TGTGCCAGCAGTCCCGGTCTGGGCCGCCAAGAGACCCAGTACTTC.

The J gene is TRBJ1-2, the V gene TRBV29-1; D perhaps matches TRBD1 (5 bases). Per the germline V gene, CDR1 is SQVTM and CDR2 is ANQGSEA. There are 13 residues in the CDR3. Between the trimmed V and J ends, which lost 1 base and 5 bases, there was a span of 11 bases. The CDR3 here is CSVEGRAPYGYTF. CDR3 in DNA: TGCAGCGTTGAAGGCAGGGCCCCTTATGGCTACACCTTC.

This clone occurred once. This chain uses TRBV9 with TRBJ2-1; no clear D gene. V lost 0 bases, J lost 8 bases, and 12 bases lay in between. Germline-derived CDR1 and CDR2 are SGDLS and YYNGEE. This CDR3 region has 14 residues. The DNA for the CDR3 is TGTGCCAGCAGCGTAGAGACTGGCGTAGATGAGCAGTTCTTC. Protein sequence: CASSVETGVDEQFF.

The chain has TRBV19 and TRBJ1-4, with a weak D call TRBD1 (6 bases). Germline CDR1 reads LNHDA; CDR2 reads SQIVND (reference sequence). V dropped 4 bases and J dropped 10 bases, with 19 bases sitting between them. This CDR3 has 15 amino acids. The CDR3 here is CASSTDTGYGGKLFF. The CDR3 DNA is TGTGCCAGTAGTACCGATACAGGGTATGGCGGAAAACTGTTTTTT.

The chain recombines TRBV4-1 with TRBJ1-5; unclear D gene. The CDR3 length is 15 residues. The germline V and J ends were trimmed by 3 bases and 6 bases, with 15 bases remaining between them. In germline, CDR1 is MGHRA, CDR2 YSYEKL. CDR3 amino acids: CASSHRMAKGQPQHF. The CDR3 bases are TGCGCCAGCAGCCACCGAATGGCCAAAGGTCAGCCCCAGCATTTT.

J is TRBJ2-1 and V is TRBV5-1; TRBD2 might be the D (6 bases). V gave up 1 base and J gave up 7 bases, with 18 bases separating them. CDR1 and CDR2 (germline): SGHRS, YFSETQ. This CDR3 region has 16 residues. DNA for the CDR3: TGCGCCAGCAGCTTGTCACCGGGACTCCTAGGGAATGAGCAGTTCTTC. It translates to CASSLSPGLLGNEQFF. Full variable domain (rest looked up from reference TRBV5-1 and TRBJ2-1): KAGVTQTPRYLIKTRGQQVTLSCSPISGHRSVSWYQQTPGQGLQFLFEYFSETQRNKGNFPGRFSGRQFSNSRSEMNVSTLELGDSALYLCASSLSPGLLGNEQFFGPGTRLTVL.

To note about this clone: The same CDR3 also results from other DNA sequences found in this sample. The chain recombines TRBV10-3 with TRBJ2-1; TRBD2 matches at 7 bases. The CDR3 length is 14 residues. In germline, CDR1 is ENHRY, CDR2 SYGVKD. V lost 2 bases and J lost 8; bases outside the gene matches: 6. The CDR3 DNA is TGTGCCATCAGTGAGGCGGGGAGGGTCGATGAGCAGTTCTTC. This encodes CAISEAGRVDEQFF.

Here the CDR3 DNA reads TGCAGCGTTAGAGACAGATCTAACTATGGCTACACCTTC. Protein: CSVRDRSNYGYTF. The rearrangement joins TRBV29-1 to TRBJ1-2, with D perhaps TRBD1 (5 bases). The CDR3 runs 13 residues. Between the trimmed V and J ends, which lost 5 bases and 0 bases, there was a span of 10 bases. Germline V gene lookup returns CDR1 SQVTM and CDR2 ANQGSEA.

The chain links TRBV2 to TRBJ2-1, with D perhaps TRBD1 (6 bases). Trimming removed 7 bases from V and 7 bases from J, with 20 bases in between. This CDR3 is built from 15 residues. Per the germline V gene, CDR1 is SNHLY and CDR2 is FYNNEI. The CDR3 DNA reads TGTGCCAGCATGATACTTAGCGCAGGGGAGAATGAGCAGTTCTTC. It is translated as CASMILSAGENEQFF.

CDR3 sequence (DNA): TGCGCCAGCAGCTCCTCCAGGCAGTACACCCAGGGGGACTATGGCTACACCTTC. Translated: CASSSSRQYTQGDYGYTF. The J gene is TRBJ1-2, the V gene TRBV5-1; 7 bases are a match to TRBD1. The CDR3 spans 18 residues. V shed 3 bases, J shed 3 bases, and the junction held 17 bases outside the gene matches. Germline values: CDR1 SGHRS, CDR2 YFSETQ.